What follows are 5 T cell receptor beta chains derived from one specimen sequenced in a study of fetal regulatory T cell absence and autoimmunity. Generated by immunoSEQ multiplex PCR, the TCRdb table keeps only in-frame clones and is missing some. The data contain 85,000 to 100,000 clones, approximately 79% of them seen just once; the ten biggest clones take up 1.5% to 2%. The material sequenced was pancreas tissue. All receptors come from a male donor with IPEX syndrome.

The chain joins TRBV30 to TRBJ2-7; D perhaps matches TRBD1 (6 bases). The ends were cut back, 6 bases at V and 1 base at J, with 16 bases in the middle. The CDR3 sequence is 14 residues long. The germline CDR1 and CDR2 sequences are GTSNPN and SVGIG (reference sequence). CDR3 amino acids: CACTPDSPSYEQYF. CDR3 in DNA: TGTGCCTGCACCCCGGACAGCCCTTCCTACGAGCAGTACTTC.

The chain recombines TRBV5-8 with TRBJ1-4; the D is unclear. Germline assignment: CDR1 SGHTS and CDR2 YDEGEE. The CDR3 is made up of 16 amino acids. V was pared by 4 bases and J by 0 bases, with 13 bases between. The CDR3 reads CASSPGQSATNEKLFF. CDR3 coding DNA: TGTGCCAGCAGCCCCGGGCAGTCTGCAACTAATGAAAAACTGTTTTTT.

This clone occurred a few times. The chain recombines TRBV5-6 with TRBJ1-2; possible D gene TRBD1, 5 bases. Trimming pared 4 bases from V and 4 bases from J, leaving 14 bases between. CDR1 is SGHDT, CDR2 YYEEEE, per germline. CDR3 size: 14 residues. This CDR3 is CASSAGTGPYGYTF. CDR3 DNA sequence: TGTGCCAGCAGCGCCGGGACCGGACCCTATGGCTACACCTTC.

This sequence joins TRBV4-3 and TRBJ1-3; maybe TRBD1 (5 bases). The CDR3 has 16 residues. The germline CDR1 and CDR2 sequences are LGHNA and YSLEER. With 2 bases removed from V and 4 bases from J, the gap between germline ends came to 15 bases. Here the CDR3 DNA reads TGCGCCAGCAGCCAATACAGGTGGGGTGCGGGAAACACCATATATTTT. It yields the protein CASSQYRWGAGNTIYF.

This rearrangement joins TRBV27 to TRBJ2-3; 9 bases align to TRBD1. This CDR3 contains 15 residues. The J segment lost 3 bases and the V segment lost 5 bases, leaving 6 bases of the junction unmatched. Per germline, CDR1 MNHEY and CDR2 SMNVEV (reference sequence). The CDR3 DNA follows: TGTGCCAGCAGTCCCCGGGACAGGGTGACAGATACGCAGTATTTT. Its protein product is CASSPRDRVTDTQYF.